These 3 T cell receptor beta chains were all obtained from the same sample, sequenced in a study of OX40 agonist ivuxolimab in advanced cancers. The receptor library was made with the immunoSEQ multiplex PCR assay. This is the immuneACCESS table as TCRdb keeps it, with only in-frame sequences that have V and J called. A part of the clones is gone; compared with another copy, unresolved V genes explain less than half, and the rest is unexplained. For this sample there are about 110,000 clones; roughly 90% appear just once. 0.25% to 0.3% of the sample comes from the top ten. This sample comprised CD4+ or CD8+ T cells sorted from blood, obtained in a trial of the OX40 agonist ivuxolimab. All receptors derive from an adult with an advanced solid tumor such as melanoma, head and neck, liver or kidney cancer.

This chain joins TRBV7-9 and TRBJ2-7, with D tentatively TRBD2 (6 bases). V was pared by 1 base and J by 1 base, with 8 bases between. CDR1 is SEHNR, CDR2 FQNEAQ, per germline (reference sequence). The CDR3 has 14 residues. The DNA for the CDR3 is TGTGCCAGCAGCTTAGGGGGGGAGTCCTACGAGCAGTACTTC. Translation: CASSLGGESYEQYF.

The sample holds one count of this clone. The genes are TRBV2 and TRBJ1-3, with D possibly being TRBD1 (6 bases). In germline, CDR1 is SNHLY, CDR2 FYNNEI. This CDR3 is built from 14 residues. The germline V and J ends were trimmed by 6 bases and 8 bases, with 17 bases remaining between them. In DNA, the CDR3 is TGTGCCAGCAGCAGGGGCGCCCGTCGTGACACCATATATTTT. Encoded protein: CASSRGARRDTIYF.

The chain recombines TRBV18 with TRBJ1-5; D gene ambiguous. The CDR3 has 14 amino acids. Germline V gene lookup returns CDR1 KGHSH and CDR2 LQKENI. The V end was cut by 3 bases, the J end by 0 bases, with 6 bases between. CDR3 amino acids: CASSPSVSNQPQHF. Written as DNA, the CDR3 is TGTGCCAGCTCACCCTCAGTTAGCAATCAGCCCCAGCATTTT.